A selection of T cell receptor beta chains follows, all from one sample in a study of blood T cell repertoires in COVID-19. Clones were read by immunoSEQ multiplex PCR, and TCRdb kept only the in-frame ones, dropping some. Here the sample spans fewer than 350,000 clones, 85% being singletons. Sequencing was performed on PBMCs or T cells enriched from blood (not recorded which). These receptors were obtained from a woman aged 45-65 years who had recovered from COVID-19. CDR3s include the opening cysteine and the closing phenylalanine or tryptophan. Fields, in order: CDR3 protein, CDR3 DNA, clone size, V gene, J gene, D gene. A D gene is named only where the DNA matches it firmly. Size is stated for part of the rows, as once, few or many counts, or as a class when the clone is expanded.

cdr3_aa: CASSPGRAYGYTF
cdr3_nt: TGTGCCAGCAGCCCTGGCAGGGCCTATGGCTACACCTTC
clone_size: .
v_call: TRBV5-4
j_call: TRBJ1-2
d_call: .

cdr3_aa: CASSPTSGRLKQYF
cdr3_nt: TGTGCCAGTAGTCCGACTAGCGGGAGACTTAAGCAGTACTTC
clone_size: .
v_call: TRBV19
j_call: TRBJ2-7
d_call: TRBD2

cdr3_aa: CASSQGQGRGQPQHF
cdr3_nt: TGTGCCAGCAGTCAGGGACAGGGAAGAGGTCAGCCCCAGCATTTT
clone_size: .
v_call: TRBV6-5
j_call: TRBJ1-5
d_call: TRBD1

cdr3_aa: CASSIAVAYEQYF
cdr3_nt: TGTGCCAGTAGTATCGCTGTAGCCTACGAGCAGTACTTC
clone_size: few
v_call: TRBV19
j_call: TRBJ2-7
d_call: .

cdr3_aa: CASSLSQGQGNSPLHF
cdr3_nt: TGTGCCAGCAGTTTATCGCAGGGACAGGGGAATTCACCCCTCCACTTT
clone_size: .
v_call: TRBV27
j_call: TRBJ1-6
d_call: TRBD1

cdr3_aa: CASSLTGQVVYGYTF
cdr3_nt: TGCGCCAGCAGCTTGACGGGACAGGTTGTTTATGGCTACACCTTC
clone_size: .
v_call: TRBV5-1
j_call: TRBJ1-2
d_call: TRBD1

cdr3_aa: CASSIARTGNEKLFF
cdr3_nt: TGTGCCAGTAGTATCGCGCGGACAGGGAATGAAAAACTGTTTTTT
clone_size: .
v_call: TRBV19
j_call: TRBJ1-4
d_call: TRBD1

cdr3_aa: CASSSDRVKDEQFF
cdr3_nt: TGTGCCAGCAGCTCCGACAGGGTTAAGGATGAGCAGTTCTTC
clone_size: .
v_call: TRBV7-6
j_call: TRBJ2-1
d_call: TRBD1

cdr3_aa: CASAASGGHEQFF
cdr3_nt: TGCGCCAGCGCGGCTAGCGGGGGACATGAGCAGTTCTTC
clone_size: .
v_call: TRBV10-1
j_call: TRBJ2-1
d_call: TRBD2

cdr3_aa: CAISESIVPKGETQYF
cdr3_nt: TGTGCCATCAGTGAGTCCATAGTCCCGAAGGGGGAGACCCAGTACTTC
clone_size: .
v_call: TRBV10-3
j_call: TRBJ2-5
d_call: .

cdr3_aa: CASRSGAGVSPLHF
cdr3_nt: TGTGCCAGCAGGTCGGGGGCGGGAGTTTCACCCCTCCACTTT
clone_size: .
v_call: TRBV28
j_call: TRBJ1-6
d_call: .